This T cell receptor beta chain was observed in a study of cytomegalovirus exposure and HLA in healthy donors. Overall study results and limits: Presence/absence analyses supposed approximately even sequencing depth among donors.

The PCR employed 60 Vbeta primers together with 13 Jbeta primers. Method: immunoSEQ multiplex PCR; TCRdb's copy keeps in-frame clones and lacks some. The sample lists approximately 140,000 clones; roughly 80% were seen once. CDR1 and CDR2 (germline): SGHAT, FQNNGV. The ends were cut back, 5 bases at V and 10 bases at J, with 14 bases in the middle. CDR3 length equals 12 residues. This clone was seen ten or more times. Its antigen is not identified. Unrecorded immune exposures were likely, despite nominal health at sampling. The TCR was taken from a woman in her 40s in good health and CMV-seronegative. Sequencing input: PBMCs. The V and J genes are TRBV11-2 and TRBJ1-1, with D unclear. The CDR3 DNA reads as TGTGCCAGCAGCCCTAACCCGTACGTAGCTTTCTTT. This sequence encodes CASSPNPYVAFF.